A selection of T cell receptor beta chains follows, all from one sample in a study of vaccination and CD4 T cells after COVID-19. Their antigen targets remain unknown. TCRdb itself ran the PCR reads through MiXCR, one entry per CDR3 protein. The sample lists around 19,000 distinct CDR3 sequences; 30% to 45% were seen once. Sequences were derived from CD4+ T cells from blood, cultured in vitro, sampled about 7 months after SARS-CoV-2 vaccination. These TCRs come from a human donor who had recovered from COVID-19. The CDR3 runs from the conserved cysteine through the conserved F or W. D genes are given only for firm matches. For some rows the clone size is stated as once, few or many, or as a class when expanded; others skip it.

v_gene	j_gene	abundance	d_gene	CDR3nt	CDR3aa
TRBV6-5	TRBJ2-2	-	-	TGTGCCAGCAGTTACGTCCCAGGAGGGGCCGGGGAGCTGTTTTTT	CASSYVPGGAGELFF
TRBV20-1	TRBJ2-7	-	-	TGCAGTGCCACGGTCAACACCTACGAGCAGTACTTC	CSATVNTYEQYF
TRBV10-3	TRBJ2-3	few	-	TGTGCCATCAGTGTCAGCACAACTAGCACAGATACGCAGTATTTT	CAISVSTTSTDTQYF
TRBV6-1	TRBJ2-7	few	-	TGTGCCAGCACCCGCCCCCCGGGACTCCCCTGTAGCCCCTACGAGCAGTACTTC	CASTRPPGLPCSPYEQYF
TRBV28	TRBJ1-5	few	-	TGTGCCAGCAGTTTAGGTAATCAGCCCCAGCATTTT	CASSLGNQPQHF
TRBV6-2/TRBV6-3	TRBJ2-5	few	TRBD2	TGTGCCAGCAGCCCACTAGCGGGAGAGTTGGAGACCCAGTACTTC	CASSPLAGELETQYF
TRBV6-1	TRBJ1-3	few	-	TGTGCCAGCAGCCACAGTGGAGGGGACGGGTTAAGAAACACCATATATTTT	CASSHSGGDGLRNTIYF
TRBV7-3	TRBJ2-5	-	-	TGTGCCAGCAGCTATAGGGGGGAGACCCAGTACTTC	CASSYRGETQYF
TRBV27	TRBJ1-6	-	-	TGTGCCAGCAGTTTACGGGGGGCAAATTCACCCCTCCACTTT	CASSLRGANSPLHF
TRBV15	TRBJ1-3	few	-	TGTGCCACCAGCAGAAGGGACATCTCTGGAAACACCATATATTTT	CATSRRDISGNTIYF
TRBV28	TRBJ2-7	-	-	TGTGCCAGCAATCCTGGCGGCACCTACGAGCAGTACTTC	CASNPGGTYEQYF
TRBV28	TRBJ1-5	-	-	TGTGCCAGCAGTTTCGGGGATGCCCGACAGGTCAATCAGCCCCAGCATTTT	CASSFGDARQVNQPQHF
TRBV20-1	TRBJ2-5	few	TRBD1	TGCAGTGCTGGACAGGGAGATCGGTCGGCGGAGACCCAGTACTTC	CSAGQGDRSAETQYF
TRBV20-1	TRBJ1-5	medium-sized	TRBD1	TGCAGTGCTAGACAATCAGGGGGAAATCAGCCCCAGCATTTT	CSARQSGGNQPQHF
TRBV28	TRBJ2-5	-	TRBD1	TGTGCCAGCAGTGGGACAGGCCCCCAAGAGACCCAGTACTTC	CASSGTGPQETQYF
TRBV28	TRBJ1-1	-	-	TGTGCCAGCAGTTCTCGGCCGACAACATCTAACACTGAAGCTTTCTTT	CASSSRPTTSNTEAFF
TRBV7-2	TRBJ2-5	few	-	TGTGCCAGCAGCTCAAGGAGTCTACTCCAAGAGACCCAGTACTTC	CASSSRSLLQETQYF
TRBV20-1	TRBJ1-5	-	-	TGCAGTGCTAAAGATTTACTCAGGAAGAATAGCAATCAGCCCCAGCATTTT	CSAKDLLRKNSNQPQHF
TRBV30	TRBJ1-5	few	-	TGTGCCTGGAGTCGGACAGCTAATAGCAATCAGCCCCAGCATTTT	CAWSRTANSNQPQHF
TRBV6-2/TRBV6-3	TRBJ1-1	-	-	TGTGCCAGCAGTTACGGGGGGCTGGTGACTGAAGCTTTCTTT	CASSYGGLVTEAFF
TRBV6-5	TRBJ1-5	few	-	TGTGCCAGCAGTTACTTCAGGGATCAGCCCCAGCATTTT	CASSYFRDQPQHF
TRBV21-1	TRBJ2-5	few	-	TGTGCCAGCAGCCCAAAGAGTCCCCGGGAGGGCCTTGAGACCCAGTACTTC	CASSPKSPREGLETQYF